A selection of T cell receptor beta chains follows, all from one sample in a study of blood T cell repertoires in COVID-19. Libraries were prepared by immunoSEQ multiplex PCR; TCRdb keeps only in-frame clonotypes and omits some of them. The profile shows fewer than 100,000 clones, 85% of them singletons. The sample was peripheral blood. The receptors here all came from a man aged 55 to 70 with acute or convalescent COVID-19. The CDR3 runs from the conserved cysteine through the conserved F or W. Fields, in order: CDR3 protein, CDR3 DNA, clone size, D gene, J gene, V gene, CDR3 length. D genes are given only for firm matches. Part of the rows lack a size; the others show once, few, many or a class for expanded clones.

CASSLDREGSPLHF | TGTGCCAGCAGCCTCGACAGGGAAGGTTCACCCCTCCACTTT | once | TRBD1 | TRBJ1-6 | TRBV11-3 | 14
CASSSDRSTDTQYF | TGTGCCAGCAGCTCGGACAGGAGCACAGATACGCAGTATTTT | - | TRBD1 | TRBJ2-3 | TRBV5-4 | 14
CATSDSHYTETQYF | TGTGCCACCAGTGATTCCCACTATACAGAGACCCAGTACTTC | - | - | TRBJ2-5 | TRBV24-1 | 14
CASSLGSGRGDTQYF | TGTGCCAGCAGCTTGGGGTCGGGCAGGGGAGATACGCAGTATTTT | - | - | TRBJ2-3 | TRBV5-6 | 15
CASSLVPGGYYEQYF | TGTGCCAGCAGCTTGGTCCCAGGGGGTTACTACGAGCAGTACTTC | - | TRBD1 | TRBJ2-7 | TRBV14 | 15
CASSLGRQGFHEQYF | TGCGCCAGCAGCTTGGGGAGACAGGGATTCCACGAGCAGTACTTC | - | TRBD1 | TRBJ2-7 | TRBV5-1 | 15
CASSLADTSGANVLTF | TGTGCCAGCAGCTTAGCCGACACTTCTGGGGCCAACGTCCTGACTTTC | - | - | TRBJ2-6 | TRBV11-1 | 16
CASSPQGVGYTF | TGTGCCAGCAGCCCACAGGGGGTCGGCTACACCTTC | - | TRBD1 | TRBJ1-2 | TRBV7-8 | 12
CASSLEGDQPQHF | TGTGCCAGCAGCCTCGAGGGGGACCAGCCCCAGCATTTT | - | - | TRBJ1-5 | TRBV9 | 13
CASSSGGFGNTIYF | TGTGCCAGTTCCTCAGGGGGCTTTGGAAACACCATATATTTT | - | TRBD1 | TRBJ1-3 | TRBV19 | 14
CASSERWNEQYF | TGTGCCAGCAGTGAGAGGTGGAACGAGCAGTACTTC | - | - | TRBJ2-7 | TRBV25-1 | 12
CATSRGSTRRVTDTQYF | TGTGCCACCAGCAGAGGTTCTACAAGGCGGGTTACAGATACGCAGTATTTT | - | - | TRBJ2-3 | TRBV15 | 17
CASSFRRNEQFF | TGTGCCAGTAGTTTCCGCAGGAATGAGCAGTTCTTC | few | - | TRBJ2-1 | TRBV19 | 12
CACSGTGGYYEQYF | TGTGCCTGCTCCGGGACAGGGGGCTACTACGAGCAGTACTTC | - | TRBD1 | TRBJ2-7 | TRBV30 | 14
CASSTGGPSYNEQFF | TGTGCCAGCAGCACGGGGGGCCCCTCCTACAATGAGCAGTTCTTC | - | - | TRBJ2-1 | TRBV4-2 | 15
CASSLRTSGRQSYEQYF | TGTGCCAGCAGCCTCCGGACTAGCGGGAGGCAATCCTACGAGCAGTACTTC | - | TRBD2 | TRBJ2-7 | TRBV4-2 | 17
CASSAHSDRPSNYGYTF | TGTGCCAGCAGTGCCCACTCGGACAGGCCCAGCAACTATGGCTACACCTTC | - | TRBD1 | TRBJ1-2 | TRBV6-2/TRBV6-3 | 17